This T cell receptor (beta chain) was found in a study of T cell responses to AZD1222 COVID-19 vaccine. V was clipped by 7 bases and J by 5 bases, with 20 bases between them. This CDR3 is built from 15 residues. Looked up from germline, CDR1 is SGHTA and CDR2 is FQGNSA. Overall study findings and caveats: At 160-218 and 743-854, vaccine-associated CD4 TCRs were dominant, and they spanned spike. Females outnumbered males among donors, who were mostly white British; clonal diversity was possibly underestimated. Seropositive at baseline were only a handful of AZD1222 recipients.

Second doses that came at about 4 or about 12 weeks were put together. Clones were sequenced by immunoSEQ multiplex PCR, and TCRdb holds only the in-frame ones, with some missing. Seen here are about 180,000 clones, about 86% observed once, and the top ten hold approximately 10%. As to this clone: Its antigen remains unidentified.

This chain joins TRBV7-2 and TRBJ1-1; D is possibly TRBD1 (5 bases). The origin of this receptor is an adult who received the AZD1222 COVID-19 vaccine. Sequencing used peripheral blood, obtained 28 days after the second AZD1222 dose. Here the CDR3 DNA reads TGTGCCAGCACTGAATTAGGGATGGGGCGGACTGAAGCTTTCTTT. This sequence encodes CASTELGMGRTEAFF.